This TCR beta chain was sequenced during a study of human T cells and chemical hapten exposure. J gave up 5 bases and V 1 base, and 2 bases lay outside the gene matches. This CDR3 is built from 13 residues. The germline gives CDR1 DFQATT, CDR2 SNEGSKA (reference sequence). Time point: patch test 1, 2 weeks after DPC sensitization. Treatment given: therapeutic diphenylcyclopropenone sensitization with weekly scalp DPC. TCRdb independently ran MiXCR on the RACE reads; one entry per CDR3 protein. This sample has roughly 180,000 distinct CDR3 sequences, with approximately 20% found just once. This clonotype was seen at least ten times.

Material: whole blood, obtained in connection with sensitization to the hapten diphenylcyclopropenone (DPC). J is TRBJ1-1 and V is TRBV20-1; 9 bases line up with TRBD1. The sequence derives from a woman between 50 and 59 years old with alopecia areata. Some clones in this sample may be carry-over from other donors' samples. For the CDR3, the DNA is TGCAGTGCTAGAGGGACAGGGGTTACTGAAGCTTTCTTT. This sequence encodes CSARGTGVTEAFF.